This T cell receptor beta chain was documented in a study of T-cell memory formation after mild COVID-19. This clonotype was seen a handful of times. Via MiXCR, TCRdb re-called the 5' RACE reads, giving one row per CDR3 protein. The sample lists 470,000 or so distinct CDR3 sequences, around 27% occurring once. CDR3 length equals 16 residues. Trimming at V came to 6 bases and at J to 3 bases, leaving 10 bases not matched to a gene. Germline V gene sequence: CDR1 SNHLY, CDR2 FYNNEI. The TCR comes from an adult woman who had mild COVID-19 (a few samples of this study predate the infection). Cell type and time point are not known. Material for sequencing was PBMCs or a T cell subset sorted from them (not recorded which). V and J are TRBV2 and TRBJ1-2; 10 bases are shared with TRBD1. As DNA, the CDR3 is TGTGCCAGCAGGAGGGACAGGGGCCGGTATGACTATGGCTACACCTTC. Translated: CASRRDRGRYDYGYTF.